This T cell receptor beta chain was captured in a study of glioma-infiltrating T cells after dendritic cell vaccination. Study-level information: Glioblastoma patients came from Phase I and II dendritic cell vaccination trials. At biweekly intervals, patients got three intradermal dendritic cell vaccine injections.

TCRdb keeps only in-frame clones here, not all; method: immunoSEQ multiplex PCR. The table has tens of thousands of clones, approximately 80% seen once. Patients had residual fresh-frozen tumor tissue and more than two years of survival data. None of the glioblastoma patients had an isocitrate dehydrogenase mutation. The germline V gene encodes CDR1 SGHAT and CDR2 FQNNGV. This CDR3 spans 14 amino acids. Between the trimmed V and J ends, which lost 5 bases and 8 bases, there was a span of 15 bases. The TCR was taken from a human donor with glioblastoma. This sample comprised blood, obtained before dendritic cell vaccination. The chain couples TRBV11-2 to TRBJ1-4, with D possibly matching TRBD1 (5 bases). This CDR3 reads CASSAVGGGEKLFF. The CDR3 DNA reads TGTGCCAGCAGCGCGGTGGGGGGAGGGGAAAAACTGTTTTTT.